Below are 14 T cell receptor beta chains sequenced from a single sample in a study of vaccination and CD4 T cells after COVID-19. As to time point: late sampling 161 to 241 days after vaccination in a few convalescent patients. Treatment in this sample: roughly 11-day PBMC culture with coronavirus spike peptide pools or control peptides (ViraFEST assay). Sequenced with the Oncomine TCR Beta short-read assay was DNA taken from cultured CD4+ T cells. In TCRdb, the PCR reads were re-called with MiXCR into one record per CDR3 protein. The sample contains nearly 25,000 distinct CDR3 sequences, about 31% of which appear only once. Their cognate antigens are unknown. Sequencing was performed on CD4+ T cells from blood, cultured in vitro, taken about 7 months after SARS-CoV-2 vaccination. These TCRs come from a human donor who had recovered from COVID-19.

The chain couples TRBV6-2 or TRBV6-3 to TRBJ2-7; the D call may be TRBD1 or TRBD2 (5 bases each). CDR3 size: 14 residues. V lost 5 bases to trimming and J lost 4 bases, with 15 bases between them. Germline loops: CDR1 MNHEY, CDR2 SVGEGT. In nucleotides, the CDR3 is TGTGCCAGCAGTGACAGCACACTAGGGTACGAGCAGTACTTC. This sequence encodes CASSDSTLGYEQYF.

By proportion, this clonotype is medium-sized. V and J are TRBV7-2 and TRBJ2-1; tentative D call: TRBD1 (6 bases). This CDR3 is 14 amino acids long. Trimming took off 6 bases at V and 2 bases at J, with 11 bases between the two ends. Germline V CDR1 and CDR2: SGHTA, FQGNSA. CDR3 region: CASSQGTAYNEQFF. The CDR3 DNA sequence: TGTGCCAGCAGTCAGGGGACCGCCTACAATGAGCAGTTCTTC.

The genes are TRBV6-4 and TRBJ2-3, with D perhaps matching TRBD2 (5 bases). The V and J ends lost 6 bases and 0 bases respectively, with 16 bases between them. CDR1 is MRHNA and CDR2 is SNTAGT in the germline V gene. This CDR3 has 16 residues. The CDR3 nucleotides are TGTGCCAGCAGCCCCCAATTCGGCGGGAGCACAGATACGCAGTATTTT. It encodes CASSPQFGGSTDTQYF.

The rearrangement joins TRBV7-2 to TRBJ2-7; D is unresolved. Trimming removed 1 base from V and 1 base from J, with 5 bases in between. CDR3 length equals 13 residues. The germline V gene encodes CDR1 SGHTA and CDR2 FQGNSA. The CDR3 DNA sequence: TGTGCCAGCAGCTTAGTAATTTCCTACGAGCAGTACTTC. Protein: CASSLVISYEQYF.

This chain connects TRBV10-3 to TRBJ2-3, with 10 nucleotides matching TRBD2. CDR1 ENHRY and CDR2 SYGVKD come from the germline V gene. The V and J ends lost 0 bases and 5 bases, in that order; junction bases with no gene match: 8. The CDR3 consists of 17 residues. The CDR3 DNA sequence: TGTGCCATCAGTGAGTCGGGAGCGGGAGGGGGTGGAGATACGCAGTATTTT. It is translated as CAISESGAGGGGDTQYF.

The rearrangement joins TRBV7-2 to TRBJ2-6; 8 nucleotides match TRBD1. V dropped 4 bases and J dropped 0; count of bases not matched to a gene: 5. CDR1 is SGHTA and CDR2 is FQGNSA in the germline V gene. The CDR3 loop spans 17 amino acids. The CDR3 sequence: CASSSTGANSGANVLTF. The CDR3 coding sequence is TGTGCCAGCAGCTCGACAGGGGCAAACTCTGGGGCCAACGTCCTGACTTTC. Drawing the rest from reference TRBV7-2 and TRBJ2-6, the complete variable domain is GAGVSQSPSNKVTEKGKDVELRCDPISGHTALYWYRQSLGQGLEFLIYFQGNSAPDKSGLPSDRFSAERTGGSVSTLTIQRTQQEDSAVYLCASSSTGANSGANVLTFGAGSRLTVL.

This clonotype turned up a few times. This chain joins TRBV5-4 and TRBJ2-7; D uncertain. The CDR3 consists of 14 residues. Trimming cost V 2 bases and J 0 bases, with 9 bases left between them. CDR1 SGHNT and CDR2 YYREEE come from the germline V gene (reference sequence). CDR3 sequence (DNA): TGTGCCAGCAGCTTTGGCTCCAGCTCCTACGAGCAGTACTTC. Protein product: CASSFGSSSYEQYF.

Note on this clonotype: One end of the junction fails to match germline, which may point to a read error. J is TRBJ2-5 and V is TRBV24-1; TRBD1 aligns across 7 bases. This CDR3 comprises 11 residues. Per the germline V gene, CDR1 is KGHDR and CDR2 is SFDVKD. In DNA form, the CDR3 reads TGTGTCACCAGCAGGGGGGAGACCCAGTACTTC. Translation gives CVTSRGETQYF.

V and J are TRBV6-1 and TRBJ2-7, with a possible D match to TRBD1 (6 bases). The length of the CDR3 is 14 residues. V dropped 3 bases and J dropped 3 bases, with 12 bases sitting between them. Germline V gene lookup returns CDR1 MNHNS and CDR2 SASEGT. The CDR3 spells CASSDRDILYEQYF. CDR3 DNA sequence: TGTGCCAGCAGTGACCGGGACATTCTCTACGAGCAGTACTTC.

This clonotype is labeled as medium-sized. This chain joins TRBV7-9 and TRBJ2-3; a possible D gene is TRBD1 (6 bases). Trimming left V 4 bases short and J 6 bases short, with 11 bases between. Germline V gene sequence: CDR1 SEHNR, CDR2 FQNEAQ (reference sequence). This CDR3 is 13 amino acids long. CDR3 in DNA: TGTGCCAGCAGCTCTAACCAGGGGGATACGCAGTATTTT. This codes for CASSSNQGDTQYF.

The CDR3 region is CASSMSGESTEAFF. The CDR3 DNA sequence: TGTGCCAGCAGCATGTCAGGGGAAAGCACTGAAGCTTTCTTT. This chain uses TRBV7-3 with TRBJ1-1; D is perhaps TRBD1 (6 bases). Per the germline V gene, CDR1 is SGHTA and CDR2 is FQGTGA. V lost 5 bases and J 4 bases, leaving 14 bases between the germline ends. This CDR3 contains 14 residues.

This clonotype has a handful of counts. J is TRBJ2-3 and V is TRBV7-3, with 10 bases aligning to TRBD2. This CDR3 comprises 15 residues. J lost 6 bases, V lost 5 bases, and 8 bases had no gene match. CDR1 is SGHTA and CDR2 is FQGTGA in the germline V gene. DNA of the CDR3: TGTGCCAGCAGCGCCTCTAGCGGGAGTTGGGATACGCAGTATTTT. Translating it yields CASSASSGSWDTQYF. The full variable domain, with the rest looked up from reference TRBV7-3 and TRBJ2-3, is GAGVSQTPSNKVTEKGKYVELRCDPISGHTALYWYRQSLGQGPEFLIYFQGTGAADDSGLPNDRFFAVRPEGSVSTLKIQRTERGDSAVYLCASSASSGSWDTQYFGPGTRLTVL.

The chain combines TRBV28 with TRBJ2-7; D gene ambiguous. Per germline, CDR1 MDHEN and CDR2 SYDVKM. This CDR3 comprises 12 residues. Trimming took off 3 bases at V and 3 bases at J, with 6 bases between the two ends. CDR3 in amino acids: CASSFWGYEQYF. The CDR3 coding sequence is TGTGCCAGCAGTTTCTGGGGCTACGAGCAGTACTTC. Based on the CDR3 plus reference TRBV28 and TRBJ2-7, the full variable domain is DVKVTQSSRYLVKRTGEKVFLECVQDMDHENMFWYRQDPGLGLRLIYFSYDVKMKEKGDIPEGYSVSREKKERFSLILESASTNQTSMYLCASSFWGYEQYFGPGTRLTVT.

By its share, this clonotype is medium-sized. This rearrangement joins TRBV6-5 to TRBJ2-7; D perhaps matches TRBD2 (5 bases). The CDR3 has 13 residues. Germline CDR1 and CDR2: MNHEY and SVGAGI. Trimming removed 2 bases at V and 9 bases at J, with 14 bases between. The CDR3 region has the DNA TGTGCCAGCAGTTACGCTTCTAGCTATGGGCAGTACTTC. It specifies CASSYASSYGQYF.